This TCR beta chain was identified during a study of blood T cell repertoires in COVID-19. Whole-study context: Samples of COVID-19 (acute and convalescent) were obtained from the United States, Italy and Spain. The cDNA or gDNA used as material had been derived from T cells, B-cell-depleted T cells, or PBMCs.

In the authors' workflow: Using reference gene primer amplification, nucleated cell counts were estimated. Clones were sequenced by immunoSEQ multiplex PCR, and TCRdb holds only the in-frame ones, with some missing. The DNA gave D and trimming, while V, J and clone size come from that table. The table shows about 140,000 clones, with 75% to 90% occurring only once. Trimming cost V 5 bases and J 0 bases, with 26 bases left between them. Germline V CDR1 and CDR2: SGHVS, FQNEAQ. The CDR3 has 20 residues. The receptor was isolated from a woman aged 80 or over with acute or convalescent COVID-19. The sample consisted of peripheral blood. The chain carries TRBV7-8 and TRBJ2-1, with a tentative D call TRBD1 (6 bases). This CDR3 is CASSGYRVESIVSSYNEQFF. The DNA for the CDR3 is TGTGCCAGCAGCGGCTACAGGGTAGAATCAATCGTAAGCTCCTACAATGAGCAGTTCTTC.